This T cell receptor (beta chain) stems from a study of T-cell memory formation after mild COVID-19. Looking at the study overall: TCR clusters largely stayed donor specific.

V lost 6 bases and J lost 7; bases outside the gene matches: 11. Germline CDR1 is SQVTM and CDR2 is ANQGSEA. The CDR3 consists of 13 residues. TCRdb recomputed calls from the 5' RACE reads with MiXCR, one row per CDR3 protein. The sample lists about 410,000 distinct CDR3 sequences, under 20% occurring once. A few counts support this clonotype. This clonotype originated in a man aged 18 to 30 who had mild COVID-19 (a few samples of this study predate the infection). Cell type and time point are not known. The V call is TRBV29-1, the J call TRBJ1-2; 7 bases are a match to TRBD1. The material sequenced was PBMCs or a T cell subset sorted from them (not recorded which). The CDR3 protein is CSVQEGAGSGYTF. The DNA for the CDR3 is TGCAGCGTCCAAGAGGGGGCCGGGTCTGGCTACACCTTC.